This T cell receptor beta chain was documented in a study of T cell changes during pregnancy in multiple sclerosis. This clone was seen a handful of times. The identical CDR3 is also encoded by other nucleotide sequences in the sample. Trimming left V 2 bases short and J 8 bases short, with 9 bases between. This CDR3 is 12 amino acids long. Germline CDR1 is SGHTA and CDR2 is FQGTGA. Repertoires were generated with immunoSEQ multiplex PCR, while TCRdb's copy carries only in-frame clones and drops some. Altogether about 36,000 clones are present, 93% being singletons, with the ten largest covering roughly 0.41%.

The chain joins TRBV7-3 to TRBJ1-2; D is possibly TRBD1 (6 bases). Sequences were derived from CD4+ T cells from peripheral blood mononuclear cells, sampled in the first trimester of pregnancy. This clonotype was obtained from a female donor with multiple sclerosis, enrolled in a pregnancy study. The CDR3 nucleotides are TGTGCCAGCAGCTTATCAGGGGACGGCTACACCTTC. This codes for CASSLSGDGYTF. The variable domain in full, with the rest retrieved from reference TRBV7-3 and TRBJ1-2, is GAGVSQTPSNKVTEKGKYVELRCDPISGHTALYWYRQSLGQGPEFLIYFQGTGAADDSGLPNDRFFAVRPEGSVSTLKIQRTERGDSAVYLCASSLSGDGYTFGSGTRLTVV.